What follows are 27 T cell receptor beta chains derived from one specimen sequenced in a study of blood T cell repertoires in COVID-19. Some clones are missing from TCRdb's copy, which holds only in-frame ones; the method was immunoSEQ multiplex PCR. The sample records fewer than 350,000 clones, approximately 88% being singletons. The sequencing sample was made of PBMCs or T cells enriched from blood (not recorded which). These receptors came from a woman between 40 and 50 years old who had recovered from COVID-19.

The gene calls are TRBV4-3 and TRBJ2-3; TRBD2 agrees at 8 bases. The CDR3 has 19 amino acids. V shed 0 bases, J shed 6 bases, and the junction held 17 bases outside the gene matches. Per the germline V gene, CDR1 is LGHNA and CDR2 is YSLEER. DNA for the CDR3: TGCGCCAGCAGCCAAGACCCCGCGAGAGGAGCGGGAGAGGCGGATACGCAGTATTTT. Translation gives CASSQDPARGAGEADTQYF.

V is TRBV7-2 and J is TRBJ1-1; D gene unclear. V lost 1 base and J lost 0, with 6 bases in between. Germline values: CDR1 SGHTA, CDR2 FQGNSA. CDR3 length: 14 amino acids. The CDR3 DNA reads as TGTGCCAGCAGCTTAGTTCGGGTGAACACTGAAGCTTTCTTT. It is translated as CASSLVRVNTEAFF.

The chain combines TRBV11-1 with TRBJ2-1; D is undetermined. Deletions cut 0 bases from V and 7 bases from J, with 10 bases between. CDR1 is SGHAT, CDR2 FQDESV, per germline (reference sequence). The CDR3 covers 14 residues. CDR3 protein: CASSLARQANEQFF. In DNA, the CDR3 is TGTGCCAGCAGCTTAGCTCGGCAGGCAAATGAGCAGTTCTTC. Filled out from reference TRBV11-1 and TRBJ2-1, the complete variable domain reads EAEVAQSPRYKITEKSQAVAFWCDPISGHATLYWYRQILGQGPELLVQFQDESVVDDSQLPKDRFSAERLKGVDSTLKIQPAELGDSAMYLCASSLARQANEQFFGPGTRLTVL.

The gene calls are TRBV27 and TRBJ2-5; 14 bases map to TRBD2. The CDR3 sequence is 14 residues long. Germline CDR1 reads MNHEY; CDR2 reads SMNVEV (reference sequence). V shed 4 bases and J 8 bases; nucleotides not matched to a gene: 3. The chain's CDR3 is CASSSGLAGGTQYF. CDR3 in DNA: TGTGCCAGCAGTTCTGGACTAGCGGGAGGAACCCAGTACTTC.

Details on this clone: Other DNA variants within this sample encode the same CDR3. The chain uses TRBV7-3 and TRBJ2-1; the match to TRBD2 covers 7 bases. The CDR3 is 15 amino acids. The germline gives CDR1 SGHTA, CDR2 FQGTGA. The J segment lost 4 bases and the V segment lost 0 bases, leaving 3 bases of the junction unmatched. CDR3 bases: TGTGCCAGCAGCTTAACTAGCGGGCCTTACAATGAGCAGTTCTTC. As protein: CASSLTSGPYNEQFF. Full variable domain (missing parts from reference TRBV7-3 and TRBJ2-1): GAGVSQTPSNKVTEKGKYVELRCDPISGHTALYWYRQSLGQGPEFLIYFQGTGAADDSGLPNDRFFAVRPEGSVSTLKIQRTERGDSAVYLCASSLTSGPYNEQFFGPGTRLTVL.

This clone was seen just once. CDR3 bases: TGTGCCAGCAGTTACAAGCCTTCGGTAACTGAAGCTTTCTTT. Its protein product is CASSYKPSVTEAFF. The chain couples TRBV6-2 or TRBV6-3 to TRBJ1-1; unclear D gene. The germline gives CDR1 MNHEY, CDR2 SVGEGT. CDR3 length equals 14 residues. Trimming removed 2 bases at V and 5 bases at J, with 12 bases between.

The J gene is TRBJ2-3, the V gene TRBV7-6; TRBD2 aligns across 8 bases. CDR1 is SGHVS and CDR2 is FNYEAQ in the germline V gene. J lost 3 bases, V lost 5 bases, and 7 bases had no gene match. The CDR3 is made up of 15 amino acids. CDR3 loop: CASSPGTRLTDTQYF. CDR3 coding DNA: TGTGCCAGCAGCCCCGGGACTAGGCTTACAGATACGCAGTATTTT.

J is TRBJ1-1 and V is TRBV7-8, with a weak D call TRBD1 (5 bases). Germline CDR1 and CDR2: SGHVS and FQNEAQ. V was trimmed by 2 bases and J by 4 bases, leaving 17 bases between them. The CDR3 extends over 16 amino acids. CDR3 sequence: CASSLTNKETATEAFF. In DNA form, the CDR3 reads TGTGCCAGCAGCTTAACGAACAAAGAGACAGCCACTGAAGCTTTCTTT.

This chain joins TRBV7-8 and TRBJ2-5, with TRBD1 matching over 7 bases. The ends lost 4 bases at V and 0 bases at J; junction bases unmatched: 2. CDR1 and CDR2 from the germline V gene are SGHVS and FQNEAQ. CDR3 length equals 14 residues. CDR3 nucleotides: TGTGCCAGCAGCTGGGGACAGCACCAAGAGACCCAGTACTTC. This sequence encodes CASSWGQHQETQYF.

The chain recombines TRBV30 with TRBJ1-6; possible D gene TRBD1, 6 bases. V shed 5 bases and J shed 9 bases, with 14 bases lying between them. Germline CDR1 reads GTSNPN; CDR2 reads SVGIG (reference sequence). The CDR3 covers 13 residues. The CDR3 reads CAWATGRSSPLHF. The CDR3 DNA follows: TGTGCCTGGGCGACAGGTCGGAGTTCACCCCTCCACTTT.

The chain has TRBV11-3 and TRBJ1-4; D is unresolved. Germline lookup yields CDR1 SGHNT and CDR2 YENEEA. V lost 8 bases and J 1 base, leaving 11 bases between the germline ends. This CDR3 is built from 14 residues. The CDR3 here is CASPPGGTNEKLFF. CDR3 in DNA: TGTGCCAGCCCCCCGGGAGGAACTAATGAAAAACTGTTTTTT.

V usage is TRBV28 and J usage is TRBJ1-6, with a tentative D call TRBD1 (5 bases). CDR1 MDHEN and CDR2 SYDVKM come from the germline V gene. Between the trimmed V and J ends, which lost 3 bases and 14 bases, there was a span of 17 bases. The CDR3 runs to 14 residues. The CDR3 loop reads CASSFPGLPGTLHF. The CDR3, as DNA: TGTGCCAGCAGTTTTCCTGGGCTGCCAGGGACCCTCCACTTT.

V and J are TRBV7-2 and TRBJ1-1; 7 bases map to TRBD1. This CDR3 spans 15 amino acids. The germline V gene encodes CDR1 SGHTA and CDR2 FQGNSA. V lost 5 bases and J lost 8; bases outside the gene matches: 14. The CDR3 protein is CASSTSGTDYREAFF. The CDR3, as DNA: TGTGCCAGCAGCACCTCCGGGACAGACTATCGGGAAGCTTTCTTT. The full variable domain, with the rest looked up from reference TRBV7-2 and TRBJ1-1, is GAGVSQSPSNKVTEKGKDVELRCDPISGHTALYWYRQSLGQGLEFLIYFQGNSAPDKSGLPSDRFSAERTGGSVSTLTIQRTQQEDSAVYLCASSTSGTDYREAFFGQGTRLTVV.

The chain recombines TRBV4-1 with TRBJ2-7, with TRBD2 identical over 10 bases. The CDR3 is 16 amino acids. V lost 2 bases and J lost 5; bases outside the gene matches: 9. Germline CDR1 and CDR2: MGHRA and YSYEKL. CDR3 region: CASSQTPGLAIDEQYF. The CDR3 nucleotides read TGCGCCAGCAGCCAAACTCCGGGACTAGCGATCGACGAGCAGTACTTC.

The chain carries TRBV7-2 and TRBJ2-2, with 7 bases matching TRBD2. The germline V gene encodes CDR1 SGHTA and CDR2 FQGNSA. The CDR3 extends over 14 amino acids. J lost 5 bases, V lost 0 bases, and 0 bases had no gene match. CDR3 nucleotides: TGTGCCAGCAGCTTAGCGCGGGAGACCGGGGAGCTGTTTTTT. As protein: CASSLARETGELFF.

The genes are TRBV7-2 and TRBJ1-1; 7 bases agree with TRBD1. Germline trimming cut 5 bases from V and 2 bases from J; bases unmatched to any gene: 5. This CDR3 has 14 residues. The germline gives CDR1 SGHTA, CDR2 FQGNSA. This chain's CDR3 is CASSRDRVNTEAFF. DNA for the CDR3: TGTGCCAGCAGCCGCGACAGGGTCAACACTGAAGCTTTCTTT.

This clone occurred once. The CDR3 sequence: CASSESGGRWGNEQFF. The CDR3 DNA follows: TGCGCCAGCAGTGAGTCGGGCGGGAGGTGGGGGAATGAGCAGTTCTTC. The V and J genes are TRBV10-2 and TRBJ2-1, with 8 bases lining up with TRBD2. The CDR3 has 16 residues. J was trimmed by 7 bases and V by 0 bases; bases with no gene match: 8. Per germline, CDR1 WSHSY and CDR2 SAAADI.

This chain connects TRBV5-6 to TRBJ2-7, with a tentative D call TRBD1 (6 bases). This CDR3 has 13 amino acids. Trimming left V 4 bases short and J 4 bases short, with 12 bases between. CDR1 SGHDT and CDR2 YYEEEE come from the germline V gene. The CDR3 nucleotides read TGTGCCAGCAGCAGGGGGACAATATACGAGCAGTACTTC. This translates into CASSRGTIYEQYF.

Concerning this clone: One end of the junction fails to match germline, which may point to a read error. V and J are TRBV7-2 and TRBJ2-2; TRBD2 is a possible D gene (5 bases). Germline values: CDR1 SGHTA, CDR2 FQGNSA. The CDR3 has 14 residues. CDR3 bases: TGTGCCAGCAGCCTAGCCGGAAGCGCCGGGGAGCTGTTTTTT. Its protein is CASSLAGSAGELFF.

CDR3 DNA: TGCGCCAGCAGCTTAGGACTAGTGAACACCGGGGAGCTGTTTTTT. This codes for CASSLGLVNTGELFF. This chain uses TRBV5-1 with TRBJ2-2, with TRBD2 matching 7 bases. Germline trimming cut 2 bases from V and 1 base from J; bases unmatched to any gene: 2. The CDR3 is 15 amino acids. Germline lookup yields CDR1 SGHRS and CDR2 YFSETQ.

The chain employs TRBV6-2 or TRBV6-3 and TRBJ1-5; D is perhaps TRBD1 (5 bases). CDR3 length: 13 residues. Trimming removed 5 bases at V and 7 bases at J, with 12 bases between. CDR1 is MNHEY, CDR2 SVGEGT, per germline. CDR3: CASSLQVGQPQHF. As DNA, the CDR3 is TGTGCCAGCAGTCTACAGGTCGGGCAGCCCCAGCATTTT.

This chain links TRBV6-1 with TRBJ2-7; 12 nucleotides align to TRBD2. Germline CDR1 is MNHNS and CDR2 is SASEGT. The length of the CDR3 is 14 residues. V shed 8 bases, J shed 3 bases, and the junction held 5 bases outside the gene matches. CDR3 DNA: TGTGCCAGCGCTCGACTAGCGGGAGTCTACGAGCAGTACTTC. This sequence encodes CASARLAGVYEQYF.

This clone was observed a handful of times. The genes are TRBV7-6 and TRBJ2-7; D perhaps matches TRBD1 (5 bases). The CDR3 runs 14 residues. Deletions cut 2 bases from V and 3 bases from J, with 11 bases between. CDR1 and CDR2 from the germline V gene are SGHVS and FNYEAQ. The CDR3 loop reads CASSLSGLLYEQYF. The CDR3 DNA follows: TGTGCCAGCAGCTTATCAGGGCTCCTCTACGAGCAGTACTTC.

V is TRBV20-1 and J is TRBJ1-5; the D gene is possibly TRBD1 (6 bases). Per germline, CDR1 DFQATT and CDR2 SNEGSKA (reference sequence). The V end lost 3 bases, the J end lost 0 bases, and 21 bases lay between the germline ends. The CDR3 runs to 18 residues. For the CDR3, the DNA is TGCAGTGCTAGTCACATATCCGACAGGAGTTATAGCAATCAGCCCCAGCATTTT. Translation: CSASHISDRSYSNQPQHF.

This chain's CDR3 is CASSGLDLETQYF. DNA for the CDR3: TGTGCCAGCAGCGGACTGGACCTAGAGACCCAGTACTTC. The V gene is TRBV12-3 or TRBV12-4, the J gene TRBJ2-5; TRBD2 might be the D (5 bases). Trimming removed 6 bases at V and 4 bases at J, with 12 bases between. The CDR3 totals 13 residues.

The gene calls are TRBV7-9 and TRBJ2-3; D not certain. The V gene's germline CDR1 is SEHNR and CDR2 FQNEAQ (reference sequence). CDR3 length equals 14 residues. Trimming removed 0 bases from V and 6 bases from J, with 10 bases in between. The CDR3 reads CASSLALGGDTQYF. The CDR3 DNA sequence: TGTGCCAGCAGCTTAGCGCTAGGTGGTGATACGCAGTATTTT.

The J gene is TRBJ2-1, the V gene TRBV28, with 10 bases aligning to TRBD2. Trimming removed 6 bases from V and 7 bases from J; junction bases left unmatched: 9. The CDR3 length is 15 residues. Germline CDR1 is MDHEN and CDR2 is SYDVKM. DNA of the CDR3: TGTGCCAGCAGCCCAGGACTAGCGGTTTTTAATGAGCAGTTCTTC. Amino acids: CASSPGLAVFNEQFF.